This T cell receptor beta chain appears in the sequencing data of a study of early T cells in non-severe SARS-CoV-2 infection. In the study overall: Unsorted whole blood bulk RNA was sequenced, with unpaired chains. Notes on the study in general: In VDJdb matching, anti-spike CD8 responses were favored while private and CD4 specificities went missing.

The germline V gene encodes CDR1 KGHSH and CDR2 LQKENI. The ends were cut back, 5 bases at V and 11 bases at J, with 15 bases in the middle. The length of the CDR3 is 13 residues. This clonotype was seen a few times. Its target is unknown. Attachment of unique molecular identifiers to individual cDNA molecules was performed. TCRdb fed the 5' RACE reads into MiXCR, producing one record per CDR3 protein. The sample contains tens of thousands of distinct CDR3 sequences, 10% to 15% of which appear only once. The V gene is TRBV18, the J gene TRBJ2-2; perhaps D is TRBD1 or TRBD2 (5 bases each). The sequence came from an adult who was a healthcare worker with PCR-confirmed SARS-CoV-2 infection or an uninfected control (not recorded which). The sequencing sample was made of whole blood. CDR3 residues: CASSAGAAEELFF. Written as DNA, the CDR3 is TGTGCCAGCTCAGCCGGGGCAGCTGAAGAGCTGTTTTTT. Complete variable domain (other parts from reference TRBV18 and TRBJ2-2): NAGVMQNPRHLVRRRGQEARLRCSPMKGHSHVYWYRQLPEEGLKFMVYLQKENIIDESGMPKERFSAEFPKEGPSILRIQQVVRGDSAAYFCASSAGAAEELFFGEGSRLTVL.